Given below is one TCR beta chain in context. V lost 5 bases, J lost 2 bases, and 14 bases lay in between. The CDR3 contains 15 residues. From germline, CDR1 is LNHDA and CDR2 SQIVND (reference sequence). The record originates from a study of T cell responses to AZD1222 COVID-19 vaccine. The repertoire was sequenced with immunoSEQ multiplex PCR; TCRdb's copy has only in-frame clones and lacks some. This table holds some 80,000 clones, about 86% found once. This TCR came from an adult in good health. The chain has TRBV19 and TRBJ2-3; D is perhaps TRBD2 (7 bases). The sequenced sample was peripheral blood, obtained on day 0 of AZD1222 vaccination. CDR3: CASSRGGGYTDTQYF. The DNA for the CDR3 is TGTGCCAGTAGTCGCGGCGGGGGCTACACAGATACGCAGTATTTT. Full variable domain (rest looked up from reference TRBV19 and TRBJ2-3): DGGITQSPKYLFRKEGQNVTLSCEQNLNHDAMYWYRQDPGQGLRLIYYSQIVNDFQKGDIAEGYSVSREKKESFPLTVTSAQKNPTAFYLCASSRGGGYTDTQYFGPGTRLTVL.